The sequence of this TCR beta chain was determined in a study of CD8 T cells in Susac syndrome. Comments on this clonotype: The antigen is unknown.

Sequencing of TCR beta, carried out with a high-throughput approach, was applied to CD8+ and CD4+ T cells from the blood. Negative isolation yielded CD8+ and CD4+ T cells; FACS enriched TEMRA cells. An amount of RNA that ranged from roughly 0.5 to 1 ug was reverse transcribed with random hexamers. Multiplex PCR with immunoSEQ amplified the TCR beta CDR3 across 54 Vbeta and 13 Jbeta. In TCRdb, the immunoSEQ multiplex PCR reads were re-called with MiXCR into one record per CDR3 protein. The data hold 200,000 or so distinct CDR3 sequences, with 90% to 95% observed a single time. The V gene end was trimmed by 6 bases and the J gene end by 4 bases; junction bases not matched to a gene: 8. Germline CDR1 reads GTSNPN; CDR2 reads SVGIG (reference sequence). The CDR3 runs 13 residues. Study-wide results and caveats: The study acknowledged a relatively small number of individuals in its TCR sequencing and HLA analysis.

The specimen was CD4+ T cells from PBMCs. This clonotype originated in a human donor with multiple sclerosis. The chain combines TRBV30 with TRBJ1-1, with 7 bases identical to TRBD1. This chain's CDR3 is CACDRERSTEAFF. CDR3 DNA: TGTGCCTGCGACAGGGAGAGGTCCACTGAAGCTTTCTTT.